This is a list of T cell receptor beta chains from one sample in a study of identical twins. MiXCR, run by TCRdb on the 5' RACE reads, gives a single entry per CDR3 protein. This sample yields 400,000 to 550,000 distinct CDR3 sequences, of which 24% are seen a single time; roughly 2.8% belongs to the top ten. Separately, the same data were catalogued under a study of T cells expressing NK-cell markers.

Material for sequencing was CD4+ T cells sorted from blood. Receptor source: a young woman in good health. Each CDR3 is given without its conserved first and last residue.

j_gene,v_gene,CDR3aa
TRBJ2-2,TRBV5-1,ASSGVGLAGELF
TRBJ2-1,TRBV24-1,ATSEEGFVEQF
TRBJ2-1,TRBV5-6,ASSWEPLGQASYNEQF
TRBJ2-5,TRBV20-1,SALVAGGHQETQY
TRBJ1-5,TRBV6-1,ASSEARGSTSNQPQH
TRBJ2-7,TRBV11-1,ASSQDHEQY
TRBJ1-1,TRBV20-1,SAREPGVNTEAF
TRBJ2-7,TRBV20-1,SALAGAVYEQY
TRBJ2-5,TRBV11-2,ASSPGLPSQESQY
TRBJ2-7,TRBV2,ASSEVFEQY
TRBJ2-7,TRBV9,ASSVAGQGAYEQY
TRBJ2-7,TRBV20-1,SASDRVVHEQY
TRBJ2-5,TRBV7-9,ASSLKGLSGGTQY
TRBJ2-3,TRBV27,ASASGYRDTQY
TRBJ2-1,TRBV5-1,ASSYIGRDEQF
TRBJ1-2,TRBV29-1,SSGGEIDGYT
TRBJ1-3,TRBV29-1,SVATRGENTIY
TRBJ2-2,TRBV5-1,ASSYGRDSPNTGELF
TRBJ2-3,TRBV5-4,ASSLGVAGVTDTQY
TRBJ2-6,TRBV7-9,ASSRQGANVLT
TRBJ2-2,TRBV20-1,SAAGLGNTGELF
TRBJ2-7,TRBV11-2,ASSSRGGGPNPLSYEQY
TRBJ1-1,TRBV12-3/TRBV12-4,ASTQGWGRTEAF
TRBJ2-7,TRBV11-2,ASSLDMDSSYEQY
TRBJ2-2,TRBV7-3,ASSLGQDSGTGELF
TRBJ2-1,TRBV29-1,SVGRLAGVLNEQF
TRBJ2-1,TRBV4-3,ASSQWAGDMLSYNEQF
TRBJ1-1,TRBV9,ASSVVGENTEAF